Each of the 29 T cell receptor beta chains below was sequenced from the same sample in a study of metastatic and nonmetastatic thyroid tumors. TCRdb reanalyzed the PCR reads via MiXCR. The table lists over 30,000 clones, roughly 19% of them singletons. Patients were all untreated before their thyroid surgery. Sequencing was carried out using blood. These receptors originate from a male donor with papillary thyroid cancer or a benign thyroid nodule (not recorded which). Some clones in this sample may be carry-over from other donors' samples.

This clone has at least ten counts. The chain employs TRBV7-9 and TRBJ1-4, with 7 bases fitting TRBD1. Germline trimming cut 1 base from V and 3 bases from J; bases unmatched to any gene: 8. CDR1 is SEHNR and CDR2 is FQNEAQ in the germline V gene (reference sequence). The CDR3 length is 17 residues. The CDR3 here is CASSLGLFGTANEKLFF. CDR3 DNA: TGTGCCAGCAGCTTAGGTCTCTTCGGGACAGCTAATGAAAAACTGTTTTTT.

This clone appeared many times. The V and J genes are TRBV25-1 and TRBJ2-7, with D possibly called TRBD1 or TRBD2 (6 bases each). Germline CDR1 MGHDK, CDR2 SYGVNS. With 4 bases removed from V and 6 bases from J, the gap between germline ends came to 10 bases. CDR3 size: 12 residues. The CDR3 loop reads CASSVQGGEQYF. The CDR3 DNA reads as TGTGCCAGCAGTGTACAGGGAGGCGAGCAGTACTTC.

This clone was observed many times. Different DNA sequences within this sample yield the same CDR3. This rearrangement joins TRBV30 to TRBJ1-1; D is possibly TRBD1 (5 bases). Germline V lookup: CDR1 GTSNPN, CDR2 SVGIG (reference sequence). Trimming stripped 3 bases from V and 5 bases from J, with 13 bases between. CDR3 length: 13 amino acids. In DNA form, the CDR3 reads TGTGCCTGGAGAGGGGAGGGTTGGACTGAAGCTTTCTTT. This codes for CAWRGEGWTEAFF.

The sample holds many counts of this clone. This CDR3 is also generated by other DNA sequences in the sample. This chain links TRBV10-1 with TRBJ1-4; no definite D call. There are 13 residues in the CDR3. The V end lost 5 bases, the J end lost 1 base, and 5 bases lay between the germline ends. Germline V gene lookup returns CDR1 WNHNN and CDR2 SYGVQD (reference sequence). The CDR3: CASSPGTNEKLFF. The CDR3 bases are TGCGCCAGCAGTCCAGGAACTAATGAAAAACTGTTTTTT.

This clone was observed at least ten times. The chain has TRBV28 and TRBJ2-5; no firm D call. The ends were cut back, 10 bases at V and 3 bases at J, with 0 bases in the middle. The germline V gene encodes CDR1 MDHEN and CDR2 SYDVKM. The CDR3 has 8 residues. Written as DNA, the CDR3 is TGTGCCAAAGAGACCCAGTACTTC. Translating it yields CAKETQYF.

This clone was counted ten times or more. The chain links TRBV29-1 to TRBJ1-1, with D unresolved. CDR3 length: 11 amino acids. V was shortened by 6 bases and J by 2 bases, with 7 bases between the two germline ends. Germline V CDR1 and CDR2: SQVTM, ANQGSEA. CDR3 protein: CSVVGNTEAFF. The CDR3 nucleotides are TGCAGCGTCGTTGGAAACACTGAAGCTTTCTTT.

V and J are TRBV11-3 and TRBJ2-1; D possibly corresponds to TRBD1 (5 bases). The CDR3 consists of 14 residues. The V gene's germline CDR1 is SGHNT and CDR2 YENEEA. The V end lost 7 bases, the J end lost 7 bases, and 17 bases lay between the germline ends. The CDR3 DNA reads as TGTGCCAGCATCCCGACAGACAGTCAGAATGAGCAGTTCTTC. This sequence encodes CASIPTDSQNEQFF.

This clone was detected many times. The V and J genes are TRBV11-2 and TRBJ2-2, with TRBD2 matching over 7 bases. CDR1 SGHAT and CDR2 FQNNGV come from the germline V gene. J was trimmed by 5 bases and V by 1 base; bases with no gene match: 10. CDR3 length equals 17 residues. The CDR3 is CASSLGRTSASTGELFF. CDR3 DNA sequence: TGTGCCAGCAGCTTAGGCCGGACTAGTGCGTCGACCGGGGAGCTGTTTTTT.

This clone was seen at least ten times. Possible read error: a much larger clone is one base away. As DNA, the CDR3 is TGTGCCAGCAGCTTGGAGCAGGCCGGGACAGATACGCAGTATTTT. Protein sequence: CASSLEQAGTDTQYF. V is TRBV11-2 and J is TRBJ2-3; D is uncertain. The CDR3 covers 15 residues. Germline CDR1 is SGHAT and CDR2 is FQNNGV. V lost 3 bases and J 3 bases, leaving 13 bases between the germline ends.

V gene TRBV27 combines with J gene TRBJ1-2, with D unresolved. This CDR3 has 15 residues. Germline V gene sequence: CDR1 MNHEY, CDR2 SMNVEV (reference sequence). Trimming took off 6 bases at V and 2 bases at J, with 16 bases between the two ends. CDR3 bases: TGTGCCAGCAGGGAATTCTCGGTAGGGAACTATGGCTACACCTTC. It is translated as CASREFSVGNYGYTF.

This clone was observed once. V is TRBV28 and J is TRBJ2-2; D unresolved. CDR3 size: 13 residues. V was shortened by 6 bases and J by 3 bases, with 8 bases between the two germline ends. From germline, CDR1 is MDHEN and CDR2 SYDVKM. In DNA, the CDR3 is TGTGCCAGCAGGTGTGGGTACACCGGGGAGCTGTTTTTT. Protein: CASRCGYTGELFF.

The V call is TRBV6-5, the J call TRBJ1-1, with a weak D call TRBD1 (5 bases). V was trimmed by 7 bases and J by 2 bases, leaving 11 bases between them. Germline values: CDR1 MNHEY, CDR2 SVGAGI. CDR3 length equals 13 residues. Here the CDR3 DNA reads TGTGCCAGCATTTATCAGGGAAACACTGAAGCTTTCTTT. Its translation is CASIYQGNTEAFF.

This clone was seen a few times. The CDR3 nucleotides are TGTGCCAGCAGTTTGGCTGAGGCGTTCTCTAACACCGGGGAGCTGTTTTTT. Protein: CASSLAEAFSNTGELFF. The chain links TRBV28 to TRBJ2-2; D gene uncertain. The V gene lost 3 bases and the J gene lost 2 bases, with 16 bases spanning the gap. This CDR3 comprises 17 residues. In germline, CDR1 is MDHEN, CDR2 SYDVKM. Drawing the rest from reference TRBV28 and TRBJ2-2, the complete variable domain is DVKVTQSSRYLVKRTGEKVFLECVQDMDHENMFWYRQDPGLGLRLIYFSYDVKMKEKGDIPEGYSVSREKKERFSLILESASTNQTSMYLCASSLAEAFSNTGELFFGEGSRLTVL.

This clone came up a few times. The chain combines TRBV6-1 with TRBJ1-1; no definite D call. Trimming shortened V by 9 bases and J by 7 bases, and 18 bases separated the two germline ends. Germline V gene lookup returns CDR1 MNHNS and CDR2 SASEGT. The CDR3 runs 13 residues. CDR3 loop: CARVNAGLGEAFF. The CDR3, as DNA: TGTGCCAGAGTAAACGCAGGCTTGGGTGAAGCTTTCTTT.

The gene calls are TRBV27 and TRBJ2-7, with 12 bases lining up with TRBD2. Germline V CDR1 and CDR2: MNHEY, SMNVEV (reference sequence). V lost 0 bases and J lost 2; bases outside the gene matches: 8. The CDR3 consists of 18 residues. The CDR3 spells CASSLSAARLAGAYEQYF. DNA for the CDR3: TGTGCCAGCAGTTTATCAGCAGCTCGACTAGCGGGAGCCTACGAGCAGTACTTC.

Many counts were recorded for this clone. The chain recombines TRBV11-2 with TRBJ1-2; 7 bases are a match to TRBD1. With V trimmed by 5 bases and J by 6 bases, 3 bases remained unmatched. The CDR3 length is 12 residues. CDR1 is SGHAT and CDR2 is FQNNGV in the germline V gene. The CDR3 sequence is CASSRQGDGYTF. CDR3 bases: TGTGCCAGCAGCCGCCAGGGGGATGGCTACACCTTC.

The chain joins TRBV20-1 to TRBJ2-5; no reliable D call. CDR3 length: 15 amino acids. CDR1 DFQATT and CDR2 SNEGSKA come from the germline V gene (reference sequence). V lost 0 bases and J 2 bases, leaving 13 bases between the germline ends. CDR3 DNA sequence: TGCAGTGCTAGAGATTTACAAGGATCACAAGAGACCCAGTACTTC. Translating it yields CSARDLQGSQETQYF.

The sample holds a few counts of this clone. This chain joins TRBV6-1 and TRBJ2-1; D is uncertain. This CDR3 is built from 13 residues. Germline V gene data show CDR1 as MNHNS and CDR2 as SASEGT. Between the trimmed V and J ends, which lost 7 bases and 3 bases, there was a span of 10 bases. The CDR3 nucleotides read TGTGCCAGCATTTATTCCATCTACAATGAGCAGTTCTTC. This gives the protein CASIYSIYNEQFF.

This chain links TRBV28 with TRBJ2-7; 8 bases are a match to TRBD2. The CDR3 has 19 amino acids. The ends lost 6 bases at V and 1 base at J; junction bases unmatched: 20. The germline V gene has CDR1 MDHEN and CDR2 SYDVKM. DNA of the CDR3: TGTGCCAGCAGCTCCGGGGGGGGACTCAAAGGGGGTGGATCCTACGAGCAGTACTTC. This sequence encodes CASSSGGGLKGGGSYEQYF.

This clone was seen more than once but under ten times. The CDR3 region is CASSDYGYTF. As DNA, the CDR3 is TGTGCCAGCAGTGACTATGGCTACACCTTC. The chain carries TRBV28 and TRBJ1-2; D gene unclear. Germline V gives CDR1 MDHEN, CDR2 SYDVKM. The CDR3 is 10 residues long. Between the trimmed V and J ends, which lost 5 bases and 3 bases, there was a span of 1 base.

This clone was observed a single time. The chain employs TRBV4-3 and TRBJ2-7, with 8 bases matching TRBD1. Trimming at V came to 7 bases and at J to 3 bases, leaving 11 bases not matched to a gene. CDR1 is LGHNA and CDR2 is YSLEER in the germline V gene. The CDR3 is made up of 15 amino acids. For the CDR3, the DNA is TGCGCCAGCATCTATATTCTGACAGGGGTCTACGAGCAGTACTTC. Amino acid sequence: CASIYILTGVYEQYF.

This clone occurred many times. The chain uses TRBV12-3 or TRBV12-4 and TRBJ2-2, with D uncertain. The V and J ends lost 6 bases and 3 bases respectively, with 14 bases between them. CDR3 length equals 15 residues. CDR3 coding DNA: TGTGCCAGCAGCCCCGTACACCGGGACACCGGGGAGCTGTTTTTT. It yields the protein CASSPVHRDTGELFF.

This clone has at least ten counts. The CDR3 loop reads CASSQGSGETQYF. In DNA, the CDR3 is TGCGCCAGCAGCCAAGGTTCAGGGGAGACCCAGTACTTC. The rearrangement joins TRBV4-1 to TRBJ2-5; possible D gene TRBD1, 5 bases. The length of the CDR3 is 13 residues. V lost 1 base and J lost 5, with 8 bases in between. Per the germline V gene, CDR1 is MGHRA and CDR2 is YSYEKL.

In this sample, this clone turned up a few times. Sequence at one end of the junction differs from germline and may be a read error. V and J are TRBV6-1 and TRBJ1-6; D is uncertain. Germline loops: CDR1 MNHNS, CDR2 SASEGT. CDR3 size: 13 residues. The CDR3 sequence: CASCEGLNSPLHF. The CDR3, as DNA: TGTGCCAGCTGTGAGGGCCTCAATTCACCCCTCCACTTT.

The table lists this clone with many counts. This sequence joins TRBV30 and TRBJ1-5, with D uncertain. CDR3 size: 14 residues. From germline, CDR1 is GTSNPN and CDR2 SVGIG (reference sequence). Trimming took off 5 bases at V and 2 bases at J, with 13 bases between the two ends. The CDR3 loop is CAWGAGLGNQPQHF. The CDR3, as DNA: TGTGCCTGGGGAGCGGGTCTTGGCAATCAGCCCCAGCATTTT.

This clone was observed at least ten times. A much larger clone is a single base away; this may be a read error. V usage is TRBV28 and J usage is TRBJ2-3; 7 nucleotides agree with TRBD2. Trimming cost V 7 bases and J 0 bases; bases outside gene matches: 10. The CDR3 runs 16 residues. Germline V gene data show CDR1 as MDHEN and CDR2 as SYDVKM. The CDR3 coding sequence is TGTGCCAGCATGGGGGGGGGACGCCCTAGCACAGATACGCAGTATTTT. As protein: CASMGGGRPSTDTQYF.

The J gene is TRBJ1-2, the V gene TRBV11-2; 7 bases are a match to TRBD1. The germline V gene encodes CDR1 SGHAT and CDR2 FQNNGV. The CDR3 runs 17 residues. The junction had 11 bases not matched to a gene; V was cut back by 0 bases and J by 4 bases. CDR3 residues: CASSLDRQGDGGYGYTF. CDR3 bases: TGTGCCAGCAGCTTAGATCGGCAGGGGGACGGAGGCTATGGCTACACCTTC.

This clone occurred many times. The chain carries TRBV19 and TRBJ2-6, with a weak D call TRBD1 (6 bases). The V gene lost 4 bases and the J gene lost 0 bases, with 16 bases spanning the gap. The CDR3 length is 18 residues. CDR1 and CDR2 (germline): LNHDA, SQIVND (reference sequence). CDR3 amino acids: CASSTLGTSSSGANVLTF. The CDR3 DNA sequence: TGTGCCAGTAGTACTTTGGGGACAAGTAGCTCTGGGGCCAACGTCCTGACTTTC.

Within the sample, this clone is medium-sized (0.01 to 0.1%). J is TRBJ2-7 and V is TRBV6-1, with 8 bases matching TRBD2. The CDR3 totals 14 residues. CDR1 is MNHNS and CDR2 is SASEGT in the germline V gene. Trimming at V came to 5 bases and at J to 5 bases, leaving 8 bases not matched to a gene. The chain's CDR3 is CASSSWTSLHEQYF. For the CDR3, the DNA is TGTGCCAGCAGTTCGTGGACTAGCCTTCACGAGCAGTACTTC.